Listed here are 18 T cell receptor beta chains from one sample, sequenced in a study of blood T cell repertoires in COVID-19. Generated by immunoSEQ multiplex PCR, the TCRdb table keeps only in-frame clones and is missing some. This table holds fewer than 30,000 clones, over 75% found once. The sequenced material came from peripheral blood. These receptors all come from a man aged 65-85 years with active COVID-19.

The chain is built from TRBV5-1 and TRBJ2-7, with TRBD1 matching 7 bases. Germline trimming cut 4 bases from V and 4 bases from J; bases unmatched to any gene: 11. The CDR3 extends over 15 amino acids. CDR1 SGHRS and CDR2 YFSETQ come from the germline V gene. The CDR3 DNA reads as TGCGCCAGCAGCCTTGTGGGGACAGAAGGTTACGAGCAGTACTTC. Its protein is CASSLVGTEGYEQYF.

This chain joins TRBV11-3 and TRBJ2-7; D might be TRBD1 (5 bases). CDR1 and CDR2 (germline): SGHNT, YENEEA. Trimming left V 1 base short and J 0 bases short, with 10 bases between. The CDR3 is 15 amino acids. The CDR3 coding sequence is TGTGCCAGCAGCTTAGGACAGTTAGTCTCCTACGAGCAGTACTTC. The encoded protein is CASSLGQLVSYEQYF.

The chain joins TRBV2 to TRBJ1-3, with D unresolved. Germline V gene sequence: CDR1 SNHLY, CDR2 FYNNEI. The CDR3 sequence is 15 residues long. Trimming removed 5 bases at V and 0 bases at J, with 11 bases between. The CDR3 sequence: CASSIPRGSGNTIYF. The DNA for the CDR3 is TGTGCCAGCAGTATCCCCCGGGGCTCTGGAAACACCATATATTTT.

This chain joins TRBV5-5 and TRBJ2-7, with TRBD2 identical over 8 bases. The ends lost 0 bases at V and 6 bases at J; junction bases unmatched: 11. Germline CDR1 SGHKS, CDR2 YYEKEE (reference sequence). The CDR3 runs 16 residues. This CDR3 reads CASSLADTGTRAEQYF. The CDR3 DNA reads TGTGCCAGCAGCTTGGCCGATACCGGGACTAGGGCCGAGCAGTACTTC.

This chain links TRBV19 with TRBJ1-1; 7 nucleotides agree with TRBD1. This CDR3 has 13 residues. The germline gives CDR1 LNHDA, CDR2 SQIVND (reference sequence). The junction had 2 bases not matched to a gene; V was cut back by 6 bases and J by 1 base. The CDR3 region has the DNA TGTGCCAGTAGACACAGGGGGAACACTGAAGCTTTCTTT. Protein: CASRHRGNTEAFF. The full variable domain, rest sourced from reference TRBV19 and TRBJ1-1, is DGGITQSPKYLFRKEGQNVTLSCEQNLNHDAMYWYRQDPGQGLRLIYYSQIVNDFQKGDIAEGYSVSREKKESFPLTVTSAQKNPTAFYLCASRHRGNTEAFFGQGTRLTVV.

This rearrangement joins TRBV5-1 to TRBJ2-5, with TRBD1 matching 9 bases. Germline loops: CDR1 SGHRS, CDR2 YFSETQ. The V gene end was trimmed by 4 bases and the J gene end by 0 bases; junction bases not matched to a gene: 13. The CDR3 is made up of 18 amino acids. Here the CDR3 reads CASSPAIRQGDYQETQYF. CDR3 DNA sequence: TGCGCCAGCAGCCCCGCTATTCGACAGGGGGATTACCAAGAGACCCAGTACTTC.

In this sample, this clone turned up once. The chain is built from TRBV3-1 (or the pseudogene TRBV3-2) and TRBJ2-7; D is uncertain. The CDR3 sequence is 13 residues long. Germline V lookup: CDR1 LGHDT, CDR2 YNNKEL (reference sequence). Between the trimmed V and J ends, which lost 3 bases and 3 bases, there was a span of 9 bases. The CDR3 DNA is TGTGCCAGCAGCCAGAACAGTTACTACGAGCAGTACTTC. Amino acids: CASSQNSYYEQYF.

The chain uses TRBV27 and TRBJ2-3; D is uncertain. The CDR3 extends over 12 amino acids. The V end lost 5 bases, the J end lost 1 base, and 4 bases lay between the germline ends. Germline-derived CDR1 and CDR2 are MNHEY and SMNVEV (reference sequence). DNA for the CDR3: TGTGCCAGCAGTCCTTGCACAGATACGCAGTATTTT. This encodes CASSPCTDTQYF.

The rearrangement uses TRBV4-2 and TRBJ1-6, with D possibly matching TRBD1 (6 bases). Trimming cost V 3 bases and J 5 bases, with 11 bases left between them. Germline assignment: CDR1 LGHNA and CDR2 YNFKEQ. This CDR3 comprises 15 residues. CDR3 loop: CASSQWTENNSPLHF. The CDR3 DNA follows: TGTGCCAGCAGCCAGTGGACAGAGAATAATTCACCCCTCCACTTT.

The genes are TRBV21-1 and TRBJ2-3; the D call in the table, TRBD2, was not verified against the DNA. TRBV21-1 is deemed a pseudogene. The CDR3 covers 17 residues. In nucleotides, the CDR3 is TGTGCCAGCAAAGTAAGCTCTCGCCTAGCGGGCACAGATACGCAGTATTTT. Its protein is CASKVSSRLAGTDTQYF.

The chain combines TRBV12-3 or TRBV12-4 with TRBJ2-1; D possibly corresponds to TRBD2 (7 bases). Trimming removed 3 bases from V and 8 bases from J, with 11 bases in between. The CDR3 runs to 13 residues. The CDR3 reads CASSFGGADEQFF. The CDR3 bases are TGTGCCAGCAGTTTTGGGGGGGCCGATGAGCAGTTCTTC.

CDR3 residues: CASSRQVGAPSSGANVLTF. CDR3 in DNA: TGTGCCAGCAGTCGCCAAGTGGGGGCCCCCTCCTCTGGGGCCAACGTCCTGACTTTC. The V and J genes are TRBV7-9 and TRBJ2-6, with a weak D call TRBD1 (6 bases). V was pared by 6 bases and J by 0 bases, with 21 bases between. Germline lookup yields CDR1 SEHNR and CDR2 FQNEAQ (reference sequence). The CDR3 has 19 amino acids.

The V gene is TRBV18, the J gene TRBJ2-7; a possible D gene is TRBD1 (6 bases). The length of the CDR3 is 14 residues. Trimming took off 0 bases at V and 4 bases at J, with 10 bases between the two ends. Germline-derived CDR1 and CDR2 are KGHSH and LQKENI. The CDR3: CASSPPGQPYEQYF. CDR3 nucleotides: TGTGCCAGCTCACCACCTGGACAGCCTTACGAGCAGTACTTC.

Only a few counts were recorded for this clone. This rearrangement joins TRBV7-9 to TRBJ2-7; D is perhaps TRBD1 (5 bases). This CDR3 comprises 13 residues. V was trimmed by 5 bases and J by 3 bases, leaving 11 bases between them. Germline V gene data show CDR1 as SEHNR and CDR2 as FQNEAQ (reference sequence). The chain's CDR3 is CASSPGAYYEQYF. In DNA, the CDR3 is TGTGCCAGCAGCCCTGGGGCCTACTACGAGCAGTACTTC.

J is TRBJ2-4 and V is TRBV3-1 (or the pseudogene TRBV3-2); D ambiguous. This CDR3 contains 14 residues. In germline, CDR1 is LGHDT, CDR2 YNNKEL (reference sequence). V was shortened by 1 base and J by 0 bases, with 4 bases between the two germline ends. The CDR3: CASSQALAKNIQYF. The CDR3 bases are TGTGCCAGCAGCCAAGCACTAGCCAAAAACATTCAGTACTTC.

The CDR3 DNA follows: TGTGCCAGCAGCGAGGGAAGTGGGTATGGCTACACCTTC. It is translated as CASSEGSGYGYTF. The J gene is TRBJ1-2, the V gene TRBV5-6, with D hard to call. CDR3 length equals 13 residues. The ends were cut back, 4 bases at V and 5 bases at J, with 12 bases in the middle. Germline values: CDR1 SGHDT, CDR2 YYEEEE. The variable domain in full, with the rest retrieved from reference TRBV5-6 and TRBJ1-2, is DAGVTQSPTHLIKTRGQQVTLRCSPKSGHDTVSWYQQALGQGPQFIFQYYEEEERQRGNFPDRFSGHQFPNYSSELNVNALLLGDSALYLCASSEGSGYGYTFGSGTRLTVV.

CDR3 region: CSVAGSFKETQYF. The CDR3 DNA sequence: TGCAGCGTCGCCGGGTCGTTTAAAGAGACCCAGTACTTC. The V call is TRBV29-1, the J call TRBJ2-5; D gene ambiguous. CDR1 and CDR2 from the germline V gene are SQVTM and ANQGSEA. Trimming took off 6 bases at V and 3 bases at J, with 14 bases between the two ends. There are 13 residues in the CDR3.

The table lists this clone with a count of one. The V call is TRBV11-2, the J call TRBJ2-7; 7 bases match TRBD2. Germline V gives CDR1 SGHAT, CDR2 FQNNGV. With V trimmed by 5 bases and J by 3 bases, 16 bases remained unmatched. The CDR3 spans 17 residues. This CDR3 is CASSPPRVRGENYEQYF. The CDR3 DNA is TGTGCCAGCAGCCCTCCGCGTGTTCGGGGGGAGAACTACGAGCAGTACTTC. Based on the CDR3 plus reference TRBV11-2 and TRBJ2-7, the full variable domain is EAGVAQSPRYKIIEKRQSVAFWCNPISGHATLYWYQQILGQGPKLLIQFQNNGVVDDSQLPKDRFSAERLKGVDSTLKIQPAKLEDSAVYLCASSPPRVRGENYEQYFGPGTRLTVT.